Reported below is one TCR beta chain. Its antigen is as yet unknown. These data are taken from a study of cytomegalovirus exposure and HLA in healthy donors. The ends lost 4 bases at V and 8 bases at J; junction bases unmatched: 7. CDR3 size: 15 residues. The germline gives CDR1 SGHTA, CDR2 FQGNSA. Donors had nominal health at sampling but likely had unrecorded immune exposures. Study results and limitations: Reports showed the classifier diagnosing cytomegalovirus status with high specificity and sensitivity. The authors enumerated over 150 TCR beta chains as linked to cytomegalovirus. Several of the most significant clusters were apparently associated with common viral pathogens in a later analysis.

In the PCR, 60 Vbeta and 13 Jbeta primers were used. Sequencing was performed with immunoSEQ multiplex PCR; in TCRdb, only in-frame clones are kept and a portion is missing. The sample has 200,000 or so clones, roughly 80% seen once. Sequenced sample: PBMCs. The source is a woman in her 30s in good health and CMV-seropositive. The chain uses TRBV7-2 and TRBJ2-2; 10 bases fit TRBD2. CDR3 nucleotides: TGTGCCAGCAGCTCCCTAGCGGGAGTATCAGGGGAGCTGTTTTTT. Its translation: CASSSLAGVSGELFF.